Only a few counts were recorded for the clone carrying this T cell receptor beta chain. Its antigen remains unidentified. The data originate from a study of immune evolution from preneoplasia to lung adenocarcinoma. Findings of the study overall: Clonality was highest in normal lung, lower in later-stage lesions apparently.

Between the mid-2010s and the late 2010s, patients underwent resection in Japan or China. The assay was immunoSEQ multiplex PCR, and TCRdb's table has in-frame clones only and misses some. The sample has 7,500 to 10,000 clones; 80% are singletons. Trimming took 6 bases from V and 0 from J; bases not matched to a gene: 11. The CDR3 consists of 17 residues. Germline V CDR1 and CDR2: MNHEY, SMNVEV (reference sequence). This clonotype originated in a person aged 70 to 85 with lung adenocarcinoma. Some clones in this sample may be carry-over from other donors' samples. The chain links TRBV27 to TRBJ1-2, with 9 positions matching TRBD1. Sequencing used FFPE minimally invasive lung adenocarcinoma tissue. CDR3 DNA: TGTGCCAGCAGCCGGAACAGGGGGCAGGCTTCTAACTATGGCTACACCTTC. This translates into CASSRNRGQASNYGYTF.